This entry describes one T cell receptor beta chain. This specimen belongs to a study of shared clonotypes between healthy human individuals. CD45RO-negative CD8 cells positively selected for CCR7 made up the naive population, which excluded terminally differentiated effector memory CD45RA+ cells. The CDR3 contains 14 residues. With 5 bases clipped from V and 3 bases from J, the junction kept 5 bases outside the gene matches. The germline CDR1 and CDR2 sequences are KGHSH and LQKENI. Assay used: immunoSEQ multiplex PCR; TCRdb lists only in-frame clones, some missing. The sample consists of roughly 600,000 clones, 95% to 98% of them appearing once.

The clonotype was recovered from a man aged 30 to 39 in good health. Sequencing was performed on naive CD8+ T cells sorted from blood. The chain employs TRBV18 and TRBJ1-1; 8 bases agree with TRBD1. In DNA form, the CDR3 reads TGTGCCAGCTCAGTCAGGGGGCTGGACACTGAAGCTTTCTTT. Translation: CASSVRGLDTEAFF.